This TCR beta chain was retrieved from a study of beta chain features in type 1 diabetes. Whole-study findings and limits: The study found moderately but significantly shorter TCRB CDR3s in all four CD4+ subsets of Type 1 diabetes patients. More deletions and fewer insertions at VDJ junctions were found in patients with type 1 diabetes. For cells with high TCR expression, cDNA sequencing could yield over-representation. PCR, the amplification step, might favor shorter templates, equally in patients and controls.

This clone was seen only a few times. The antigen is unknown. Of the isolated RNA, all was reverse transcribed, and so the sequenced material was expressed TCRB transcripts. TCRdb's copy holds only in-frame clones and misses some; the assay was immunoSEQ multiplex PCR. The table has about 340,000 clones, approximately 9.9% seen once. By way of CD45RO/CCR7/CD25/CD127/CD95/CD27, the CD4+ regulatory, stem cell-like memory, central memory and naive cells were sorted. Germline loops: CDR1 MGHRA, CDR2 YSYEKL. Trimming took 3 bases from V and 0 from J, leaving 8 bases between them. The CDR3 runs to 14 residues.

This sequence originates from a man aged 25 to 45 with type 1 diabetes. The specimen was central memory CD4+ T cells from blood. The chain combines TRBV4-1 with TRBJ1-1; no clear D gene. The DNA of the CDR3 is TGCGCCAGCAGCCAGGGGAACTTGAACACTGAAGCTTTCTTT. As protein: CASSQGNLNTEAFF.